These T cell receptor beta chains were read from a single sample in a study of blood T cell repertoires in COVID-19. Clones were sequenced by immunoSEQ multiplex PCR, and TCRdb holds only the in-frame ones, with some missing. This sample has 200,000 to 300,000 clones; approximately 90% occur once, and the top ten carry approximately 4%. Material: peripheral blood. These receptors were taken from a middle-aged woman with acute or convalescent COVID-19. CDR3s include the opening cysteine and the closing phenylalanine or tryptophan. D genes are given only for firm matches. Clone sizes are given selectively: once, few, many, or a class where the clone is expanded.

V gene	D gene	clone size	J gene	CDR3 DNA	CDR3 protein
TRBV6-5	NA	NA	TRBJ1-5	TGTGCCAGCAGTTACAGCCAGGGCGAGCAGCCCCAGCATTTT	CASSYSQGEQPQHF
TRBV13	TRBD1	NA	TRBJ1-1	TGTGCCAGCAGAGACCAGGGGGCCGGGGAAGCTTTCTTT	CASRDQGAGEAFF
TRBV6-5	NA	NA	TRBJ2-1	TGTGCCAGCAGCAGAACGGACAACTCCTACAATGAGCAGTTCTTC	CASSRTDNSYNEQFF
TRBV5-1	NA	NA	TRBJ1-4	TGCGCCAGCAGCTTGCAGTCCGCTTCCAAGAATGAAAAACTGTTTTTT	CASSLQSASKNEKLFF
TRBV10-3	TRBD1	NA	TRBJ1-2	TGTGCCATCAGCGAAGGACAGGGTGGTCCCCACCCTCACTTC	CAISEGQGGPHPHF
TRBV24-1	NA	NA	TRBJ1-2	TGTGCCACCAGTGATCCCGGGAGGGCAGGGACTAACTATGGCTACACCTTC	CATSDPGRAGTNYGYTF
TRBV4-1	TRBD2	NA	TRBJ2-2	TGCGCCAGCAGTGCGACTAGCGGGGGGGCGAGGACCGGGGAGCTGTTTTTT	CASSATSGGARTGELFF
TRBV27	NA	NA	TRBJ1-1	TGTGCCAGCAGTTTATCGATAACCCACGAGGAGTTCTTT	CASSLSITHEEFF
TRBV9	TRBD1	NA	TRBJ1-2	TGTGCCAGCAGCGTAGAGCCCCAGAGAGGGGGCTACGGCTATGGCTACACCTTC	CASSVEPQRGGYGYGYTF
TRBV10-1	NA	NA	TRBJ1-1	TGCGCCAGCAGTGCCGGCGGGTCTGAAGCTTTCTTT	CASSAGGSEAFF
TRBV2	TRBD1	NA	TRBJ2-2	TGTGCCACCAGGGGGCCGGGCGGGGAGCTGTTTTTT	CATRGPGGELFF
TRBV6-5	NA	NA	TRBJ1-1	TGTGCCAGCAGGGCGGGCCCAATAAACCAAGCTTTCTTT	CASRAGPINQAFF
TRBV4-2	NA	once	TRBJ2-1	TGTGCCAGCAGCCAAGATTCTAGGGGCAGGCATCTCCCTAGATCCTACAATGAGCAGTTCTTC	CASSQDSRGRHLPRSYNEQFF
TRBV27	NA	NA	TRBJ1-3	TGTGCCAGCAGTTTCCAGGGAACTGGAAACACCATATATTTT	CASSFQGTGNTIYF
TRBV6-6	NA	NA	TRBJ1-1	TGTGCCAGCACCACGGGGACTGAAGCTTTCTTT	CASTTGTEAFF
TRBV5-1	TRBD2	NA	TRBJ2-5	TGCGCCAGCAGCAATGGACTAGCGGGGTACCAAGAGACCCAGTACTTC	CASSNGLAGYQETQYF
TRBV4-1	TRBD1	NA	TRBJ1-5	TGCGCCAGCAGCCAATCAGGCATGACAGGGGGCAGCAATCAGCCCCAGCATTTT	CASSQSGMTGGSNQPQHF
TRBV29-1	NA	NA	TRBJ2-2	TGCAGCGCCCGAGGGCGGGGTAACACCGGGGAGCTGTTTTTT	CSARGRGNTGELFF
TRBV30	NA	NA	TRBJ1-1	TGTGCCTGGAGCTGGACAAACACTGAAGCTTTCTTT	CAWSWTNTEAFF
TRBV5-6	TRBD1	NA	TRBJ1-5	TGTGCCAGCAGCTCAGGGACAGGTCAGGGTCAGCCCCAGCATTTT	CASSSGTGQGQPQHF
TRBV9	TRBD1	NA	TRBJ1-3	TGTGCCAGCAGCGTGGGACAGGGCTTCTCTGGAAACACCATATATTTT	CASSVGQGFSGNTIYF
TRBV12-3/TRBV12-4	NA	once	TRBJ2-5	TGTGCCAGCAGCTTCGCGAGGGAGACCCAGTACTTC	CASSFARETQYF
TRBV2	TRBD1	few	TRBJ1-5	TGTGCCAGCAGGGTGGACAGGGGCGTTACTCAGCCCCAGCATTTT	CASRVDRGVTQPQHF
TRBV10-3	TRBD2	NA	TRBJ2-1	TGTGCCATCAGTGAGTCGTCTAGCGGGGGAATCACATACAATGAGCAGTTCTTC	CAISESSSGGITYNEQFF